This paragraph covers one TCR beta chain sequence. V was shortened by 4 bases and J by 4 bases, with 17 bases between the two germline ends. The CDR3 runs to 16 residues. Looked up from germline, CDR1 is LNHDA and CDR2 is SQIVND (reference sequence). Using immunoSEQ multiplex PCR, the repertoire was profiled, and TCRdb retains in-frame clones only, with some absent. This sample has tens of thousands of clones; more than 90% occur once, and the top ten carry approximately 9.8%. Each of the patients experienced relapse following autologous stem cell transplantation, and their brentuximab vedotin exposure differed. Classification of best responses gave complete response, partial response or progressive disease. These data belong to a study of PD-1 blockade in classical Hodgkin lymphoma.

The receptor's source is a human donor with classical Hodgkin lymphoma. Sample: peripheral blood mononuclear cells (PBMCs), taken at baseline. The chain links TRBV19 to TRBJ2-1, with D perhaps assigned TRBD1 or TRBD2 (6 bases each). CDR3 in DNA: TGTGCCAGTAGTACAGAAGGCGGGACAAGATACAATGAGCAGTTCTTC. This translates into CASSTEGGTRYNEQFF.